A single sample is the source of the 8 T cell receptor beta chains below, sequenced in a study of cytomegalovirus exposure and HLA in healthy donors. In the PCR, 60 Vbeta and 13 Jbeta primers were used. Clones were read by immunoSEQ multiplex PCR, and TCRdb kept only the in-frame ones, dropping some. This sample has under 200,000 clones, with around nine tenths found just once. Specimen: PBMCs. Receptors originate from a woman aged 18-35 years in good health and CMV-seronegative.

This sequence joins TRBV5-1 and TRBJ2-5, with a possible D match to TRBD1 (5 bases). There are 13 residues in the CDR3. Germline CDR1 and CDR2: SGHRS and YFSETQ. V dropped 4 bases and J dropped 5 bases, with 12 bases sitting between them. CDR3 in DNA: TGCGCCAGCAGCCCGGACATAGGGGAGACCCAGTACTTC. It specifies CASSPDIGETQYF.

This chain connects TRBV5-5 to TRBJ2-7; D is possibly TRBD1 (6 bases). V lost 3 bases to trimming and J lost 3 bases, with 13 bases between them. The CDR3 is made up of 14 amino acids. The germline V gene has CDR1 SGHKS and CDR2 YYEKEE (reference sequence). CDR3 nucleotide sequence: TGTGCCAGCAGCTCCTGGGACACTTACTACGAGCAGTACTTC. Protein sequence: CASSSWDTYYEQYF.

This clone was recorded only once. This rearrangement joins TRBV5-8 to TRBJ2-3, with 7 nucleotides matching TRBD1. Trimming at V came to 5 bases and at J to 4 bases, leaving 10 bases not matched to a gene. CDR1 and CDR2 (germline): SGHTS, YDEGEE. The CDR3 has 15 residues. This CDR3 is CASRIGQVRADTQYF. CDR3 coding DNA: TGTGCCAGCAGAATCGGACAGGTTAGGGCAGATACGCAGTATTTT. Drawing the rest from reference TRBV5-8 and TRBJ2-3, the complete variable domain is EAGVTQSPTHLIKTRGQQATLRCSPISGHTSVYWYQQALGLGLQFLLWYDEGEERNRGNFPPRFSGRQFPNYSSELNVNALELEDSALYLCASRIGQVRADTQYFGPGTRLTVL.

This chain connects TRBV6-5 to TRBJ1-5; a weak D match, TRBD1 (5 bases). Trimming removed 7 bases from V and 4 bases from J, with 14 bases in between. The germline V gene encodes CDR1 MNHEY and CDR2 SVGAGI. This CDR3 contains 14 residues. CDR3 in amino acids: CASMREKGNQPQHF. In nucleotides, the CDR3 is TGTGCCAGCATGCGGGAAAAGGGGAATCAGCCCCAGCATTTT.

This clone has only a few counts. CDR3 in amino acids: CASSRLTENTEAFF. The DNA for the CDR3 is TGCGCCAGCAGCAGATTAACAGAGAACACTGAAGCTTTCTTT. The V call is TRBV5-1, the J call TRBJ1-1, with D unclear. This CDR3 spans 14 amino acids. Germline-derived CDR1 and CDR2 are SGHRS and YFSETQ. Trimming shortened V by 4 bases and J by 1 base, and 11 bases separated the two germline ends. The variable domain in full, completed from reference TRBV5-1 and TRBJ1-1, reads KAGVTQTPRYLIKTRGQQVTLSCSPISGHRSVSWYQQTPGQGLQFLFEYFSETQRNKGNFPGRFSGRQFSNSRSEMNVSTLELGDSALYLCASSRLTENTEAFFGQGTRLTVV.

The CDR3 bases are TGTGCCAGCAGCCGAAAACATACAGGGTCGTTCGCCGTTAATTCACCCCTCCACTTT. It translates to CASSRKHTGSFAVNSPLHF. The chain recombines TRBV7-2 with TRBJ1-6; D perhaps matches TRBD1 (6 bases). The CDR3 extends over 19 amino acids. V lost 5 bases, J lost 6 bases, and 26 bases lay in between. Germline CDR1 reads SGHTA; CDR2 reads FQGNSA.

The sample holds one count of this clone. The V gene is TRBV6-6, the J gene TRBJ2-1, with D maybe TRBD2 (5 bases). Germline CDR1 reads MNHNY; CDR2 reads SVGAGI (reference sequence). The CDR3 contains 13 residues. V was cut by 4 bases and J by 4 bases, with 8 bases left in between. The CDR3 spells CASSWTEYNEQFF. The CDR3 bases are TGTGCCAGCAGTTGGACTGAGTACAATGAGCAGTTCTTC.

This clone occurred a few times. Other DNA sequences within the sample encode an identical CDR3. The V and J genes are TRBV6-5 and TRBJ2-7; D unclear. The CDR3 loop spans 15 amino acids. V lost 0 bases and J lost 4, with 13 bases in between. The V gene's germline CDR1 is MNHEY and CDR2 SVGAGI. The CDR3 is CASSYSRSGSYEQYF. CDR3 sequence (DNA): TGTGCCAGCAGTTACTCGAGATCAGGATCTTACGAGCAGTACTTC.